The entry that follows covers one TCR beta chain sequence. The antigen is unknown. Every bit of the isolated RNA underwent reverse transcription, so sequencing read expressed TCRB transcripts. Profiled with immunoSEQ multiplex PCR; TCRdb holds only in-frame clones, not every one. The table lists some 640,000 clones, more than 13% of them singletons. Germline loops: CDR1 SQVTM, CDR2 ANQGSEA. V dropped 6 bases and J dropped 4; count of bases not matched to a gene: 17. The CDR3 consists of 18 residues. The data were obtained in a study of beta chain features in type 1 diabetes. Study conclusions and caveats: Shortening that was moderate but significant affected the TCRB CDR3s of Type 1 diabetes patients in all four CD4+ subsets.

The chain employs TRBV29-1 and TRBJ2-7, with 14 bases identical to TRBD2. This receptor was obtained from a young man with type 1 diabetes. Sequenced input: naive CD4+ T cells from blood. CDR3 in amino acids: CSVARGLAGEGLMYEQYF. The DNA for the CDR3 is TGCAGCGTCGCCAGGGGACTAGCGGGAGAAGGGCTGATGTACGAGCAGTACTTC.